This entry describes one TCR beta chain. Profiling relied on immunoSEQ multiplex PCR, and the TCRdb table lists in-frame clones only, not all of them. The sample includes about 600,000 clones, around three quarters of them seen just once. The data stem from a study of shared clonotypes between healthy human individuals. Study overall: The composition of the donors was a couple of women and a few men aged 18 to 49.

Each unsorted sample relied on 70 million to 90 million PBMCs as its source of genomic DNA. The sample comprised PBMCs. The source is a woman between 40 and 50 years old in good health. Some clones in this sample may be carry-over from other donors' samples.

Written as DNA, the CDR3 is TGTGCCTGGAGGGTTAGCTCTGGAAACACCATATATTTT. Amino acids: CAWRVSSGNTIYF. The rearrangement links TRBV30 to TRBJ1-3; D is undetermined. This CDR3 is 13 amino acids long. V was pared by 3 bases and J by 0 bases, with 6 bases between. Looked up from germline, CDR1 is GTSNPN and CDR2 is SVGIG (reference sequence).